Below are 5 T cell receptor beta chains sequenced from a single sample in a study of CD8+CD57+ T cells in acquired aplastic anemia. An expansion of CD8+CD57+ cells by flow cytometry had been shown in patients chosen for sequencing. TCR beta VDJ combinations and CDR3 sequences were profiled from genomic DNA. TCRdb itself ran the reads through MiXCR, one entry per CDR3 protein. Seen here are about 470,000 distinct CDR3 sequences, about a third observed once, and the top ten hold 0.7% to 1%. Material for sequencing was sorted CD4+, CD8+, or CD8+CD57+ T cells (not recorded which) from PBMCs. The receptors derive from a human donor with aplastic anemia.

The gene calls are TRBV7-8 and TRBJ2-4; 11 bases agree with TRBD2. Germline V gene lookup returns CDR1 SGHVS and CDR2 FQNEAQ. The V and J ends lost 6 bases and 8 bases, in that order; junction bases with no gene match: 6. CDR3 length: 14 residues. The CDR3: CASSPLAGVDIQYF. The CDR3, as DNA: TGTGCCAGCAGTCCACTAGCGGGAGTTGACATTCAGTACTTC.

The V and J genes are TRBV11-1 and TRBJ1-6; no clear D gene. The germline gives CDR1 SGHAT, CDR2 FQDESV (reference sequence). Trimming shortened V by 2 bases and J by 1 base, and 12 bases separated the two germline ends. The CDR3 has 17 residues. As DNA, the CDR3 is TGTGCCAGCAGCTTATATTTCCGGGAGTCCTATAATTCACCCCTCCACTTT. It translates to CASSLYFRESYNSPLHF.

The chain couples TRBV4-1 to TRBJ2-1; no clear D. V lost 0 bases and J lost 7, with 13 bases in between. Germline assignment: CDR1 MGHRA and CDR2 YSYEKL. The CDR3 spans 15 residues. The CDR3 sequence: CASSQDWPDFNEQFF. In DNA form, the CDR3 reads TGCGCCAGCAGCCAAGATTGGCCAGACTTTAATGAGCAGTTCTTC.

This clonotype showed up just a few times. The chain combines TRBV20-1 with TRBJ2-3; D is unclear. CDR3 length: 13 residues. Germline V gene lookup returns CDR1 DFQATT and CDR2 SNEGSKA (reference sequence). The germline V and J ends were trimmed by 6 bases and 0 bases, with 10 bases remaining between them. The CDR3 loop is CSARYTSTDTQYF. The CDR3, as DNA: TGCAGTGCCCGCTACACGAGCACAGATACGCAGTATTTT.

This chain joins TRBV7-9 and TRBJ2-5; 8 nucleotides match TRBD2. The CDR3 runs 16 residues. Germline V lookup: CDR1 SEHNR, CDR2 FQNEAQ (reference sequence). V shed 1 base, J shed 1 base, and the junction held 5 bases outside the gene matches. In DNA form, the CDR3 reads TGTGCCAGCAGCTTAGTTTTACTAGCGGTCCAAGAGACCCAGTACTTC. Amino acids: CASSLVLLAVQETQYF.